The 21 T cell receptor beta chains listed next were all sequenced from one sample in a study of blood T cell repertoires in COVID-19. Data came from immunoSEQ multiplex PCR; TCRdb stores just in-frame clones and leaves some out. The sample contains over 150,000 clones, approximately 90% of which appear only once. What was sequenced was peripheral blood. Receptors originate from a man in his late teens or twenties with COVID-19, enrolled during active disease.

The gene calls are TRBV6-2 or TRBV6-3 and TRBJ2-7; D is unresolved. Per the germline V gene, CDR1 is MNHEY and CDR2 is SVGEGT. V was shortened by 2 bases and J by 5 bases, with 7 bases between the two germline ends. The CDR3 is made up of 12 amino acids. The CDR3 sequence is CASSYPPHEQYF. The CDR3, as DNA: TGTGCCAGCAGTTACCCTCCCCACGAGCAGTACTTC.

This sequence joins TRBV27 and TRBJ2-6, with D maybe TRBD1 (5 bases). CDR3 length equals 17 residues. Trimming cost V 1 base and J 2 bases, with 12 bases left between them. Germline lookup yields CDR1 MNHEY and CDR2 SMNVEV (reference sequence). The CDR3 loop reads CASSLLRAGPGANVLTF. Here the CDR3 DNA reads TGTGCCAGCAGTTTATTACGGGCAGGGCCTGGGGCCAACGTCCTGACTTTC.

The rearrangement joins TRBV19 to TRBJ2-7; weak D call: TRBD2 (5 bases). The CDR3 has 13 residues. From germline, CDR1 is LNHDA and CDR2 SQIVND (reference sequence). V was trimmed by 10 bases and J by 6 bases, leaving 19 bases between them. This chain's CDR3 is CATARRGGGEQYF. CDR3 nucleotide sequence: TGTGCCACCGCACGTCGGGGTGGAGGCGAGCAGTACTTC.

This clone appeared a few times. The CDR3 loop is CASSLGRGGPEAFF. DNA for the CDR3: TGTGCCAGCAGCTTAGGGAGGGGAGGCCCTGAAGCTTTCTTT. The chain recombines TRBV7-2 with TRBJ1-1; D is possibly TRBD1 (5 bases). V lost 1 base, J lost 6 bases, and 12 bases lay in between. The germline V gene encodes CDR1 SGHTA and CDR2 FQGNSA. The CDR3 sequence is 14 residues long.

The V call is TRBV7-8, the J call TRBJ2-7, with TRBD2 identical over 13 bases. V lost 4 bases and J lost 3; bases outside the gene matches: 3. The CDR3 consists of 15 residues. CDR1 is SGHVS, CDR2 FQNEAQ, per germline. The CDR3 spells CASSYRLAGGYEQYF. The CDR3 nucleotides read TGTGCCAGCAGCTACAGACTAGCGGGGGGCTACGAGCAGTACTTC.

This clone showed up just once. The DNA for the CDR3 is TGTGCCAGCAGCCAGACACCCTACGAGCAGTACTTC. Translating gives CASSQTPYEQYF. The chain carries TRBV12-3 or TRBV12-4 and TRBJ2-7; D gene uncertain. The CDR3 has 12 amino acids. Trimming took 6 bases from V and 2 from J, leaving 8 bases between them.

The chain combines TRBV29-1 with TRBJ1-3; 7 bases align to TRBD1. J was trimmed by 0 bases and V by 7 bases; bases with no gene match: 6. Germline CDR1 and CDR2: SQVTM and ANQGSEA. The CDR3 is 14 residues long. CDR3 loop: CSGRGSNSGNTIYF. The DNA for the CDR3 is TGCAGCGGCAGGGGGTCAAACTCTGGAAACACCATATATTTT. The complete variable domain, with remaining parts taken from reference TRBV29-1 and TRBJ1-3, reads SAVISQKPSRDICQRGTSLTIQCQVDSQVTMMFWYRQQPGQSLTLIATANQGSEATYESGFVIDKFPISRPNLTFSTLTVSNMSPEDSSIYLCSGRGSNSGNTIYFGEGSWLTVV.

This chain connects TRBV10-3 to TRBJ1-1; 7 nucleotides match TRBD1. V gave up 2 bases and J gave up 6 bases; unmatched junction bases: 9. The CDR3 loop spans 15 amino acids. Germline CDR1 is ENHRY and CDR2 is SYGVKD. Here the CDR3 reads CAISERQGIIAEAFF. The CDR3 DNA sequence: TGTGCCATCAGTGAGAGACAGGGTATTATCGCTGAAGCTTTCTTT.

This chain's CDR3 is CASSFKRYGLATLNEQFF. As DNA, the CDR3 is TGTGCCAGCAGTTTCAAGCGGTACGGACTAGCGACCCTCAATGAGCAGTTCTTC. V usage is TRBV28 and J usage is TRBJ2-1, with 9 bases aligning to TRBD2. The CDR3 is 18 amino acids. Germline CDR1 reads MDHEN; CDR2 reads SYDVKM. Losses at the gene ends were 3 bases for V and 6 bases for J; bases not matched to a gene: 15.

This clone occurred once. The chain is built from TRBV4-1 and TRBJ1-5; D may be TRBD1 (5 bases). The CDR3 consists of 14 residues. The germline V and J ends were trimmed by 2 bases and 7 bases, with 12 bases remaining between them. Germline V gene lookup returns CDR1 MGHRA and CDR2 YSYEKL. The CDR3 bases are TGCGCCAGCAGCCAATCAAGGGGATACCAGCCCCAGCATTTT. Its translation is CASSQSRGYQPQHF.

The chain couples TRBV6-6 to TRBJ2-1, with 11 nucleotides matching TRBD2. The J segment lost 5 bases and the V segment lost 4 bases, leaving 7 bases of the junction unmatched. Germline loops: CDR1 MNHNY, CDR2 SVGAGI (reference sequence). The CDR3 loop spans 16 amino acids. CDR3 coding DNA: TGTGCCAGCAGTTCCGTCGGGACTAGCGGAAACAATGAGCAGTTCTTC. Translated: CASSSVGTSGNNEQFF.

This chain joins TRBV9 and TRBJ2-1; 9 bases align to TRBD2. The trim removed 5 bases at V and 6 bases at J, leaving 18 bases unmatched. This CDR3 comprises 18 residues. Germline V gene sequence: CDR1 SGDLS, CDR2 YYNGEE. The CDR3 protein is CASSGSGRAGGNINEQFF. In DNA, the CDR3 is TGTGCCAGCAGTGGATCTGGTAGGGCGGGAGGGAATATCAATGAGCAGTTCTTC.

This sequence joins TRBV6-5 and TRBJ2-1; 7 bases agree with TRBD2. CDR1 and CDR2 from the germline V gene are MNHEY and SVGAGI. V dropped 4 bases and J dropped 4; count of bases not matched to a gene: 4. The CDR3 has 14 residues. DNA of the CDR3: TGTGCCAGCAGTTCCGGGACTAATTACAATGAGCAGTTCTTC. Residues: CASSSGTNYNEQFF.

This rearrangement joins TRBV7-2 to TRBJ2-1; D uncertain. V dropped 1 base and J dropped 0 bases, with 7 bases sitting between them. CDR1 is SGHTA, CDR2 FQGNSA, per germline. The CDR3 is 15 residues long. The DNA for the CDR3 is TGTGCCAGCAGCTTAGATCGGTACTCCTACAATGAGCAGTTCTTC. It encodes CASSLDRYSYNEQFF.

The chain employs TRBV29-1 and TRBJ1-3, with D possibly being TRBD1 (6 bases). The CDR3 length is 13 residues. Trimming cost V 6 bases and J 2 bases, with 11 bases left between them. Germline assignment: CDR1 SQVTM and CDR2 ANQGSEA. CDR3 protein: CSVGGAAGNTIYF. CDR3 bases: TGCAGCGTCGGGGGGGCGGCTGGAAACACCATATATTTT.

The chain carries TRBV27 and TRBJ2-5; a weak D match, TRBD2 (5 bases). Germline CDR1 reads MNHEY; CDR2 reads SMNVEV (reference sequence). The CDR3 runs 15 residues. Trimming pared 0 bases from V and 2 bases from J, leaving 10 bases between. CDR3 region: CASSLSPGIQETQYF. The DNA of the CDR3 is TGTGCCAGCAGTTTATCCCCCGGGATACAAGAGACCCAGTACTTC.

In its sample, this clone was seen once. The chain couples TRBV6-1 to TRBJ1-5; D perhaps matches TRBD1 (5 bases). Germline values: CDR1 MNHNS, CDR2 SASEGT. The ends were cut back, 3 bases at V and 3 bases at J, with 15 bases in the middle. The CDR3 sequence is 16 residues long. The CDR3 DNA follows: TGTGCCAGCAGTGACCCCAGGGAGGCAACCAATCAGCCCCAGCATTTT. Its protein is CASSDPREATNQPQHF.

The CDR3 region is CASSGVGASYNEQFF. For the CDR3, the DNA is TGTGCCAGTAGTGGTGTCGGAGCTTCCTACAATGAGCAGTTCTTC. The chain uses TRBV19 and TRBJ2-1, with D unclear. CDR1 is LNHDA and CDR2 is SQIVND in the germline V gene (reference sequence). This CDR3 has 15 residues. V was cut by 5 bases and J by 1 base, with 12 bases left in between.

The rearrangement links TRBV4-3 to TRBJ2-1; 9 nucleotides agree with TRBD2. Germline V gene sequence: CDR1 LGHNA, CDR2 YSLEER. The length of the CDR3 is 17 residues. Losses at the gene ends were 1 base for V and 5 bases for J; bases not matched to a gene: 9. The DNA for the CDR3 is TGCGCCAGCAGCCAAGTGTATAGCGGGAGAGGTAACAATGAGCAGTTCTTC. Its protein is CASSQVYSGRGNNEQFF.

The DNA of the CDR3 is TGTGCCAGCAGGGACTTGTCCCTCCACTTT. It specifies CASRDLSLHF. The chain employs TRBV28 and TRBJ1-6; D unresolved. Germline CDR1 MDHEN, CDR2 SYDVKM. Between the trimmed V and J ends, which lost 6 bases and 14 bases, there was a span of 8 bases. CDR3 length: 10 amino acids. Variable domain in full (rest from reference TRBV28 and TRBJ1-6): DVKVTQSSRYLVKRTGEKVFLECVQDMDHENMFWYRQDPGLGLRLIYFSYDVKMKEKGDIPEGYSVSREKKERFSLILESASTNQTSMYLCASRDLSLHFGNGTRLTVT.

The rearrangement joins TRBV10-3 to TRBJ2-7; D is uncertain. CDR1 and CDR2 (germline): ENHRY, SYGVKD. Trimming pared 4 bases from V and 3 bases from J, leaving 7 bases between. The CDR3 has 12 amino acids. The CDR3, as DNA: TGTGCCATCAGTGGGGCAGGCTACGAGCAGTACTTC. This encodes CAISGAGYEQYF.